The 27 T cell receptor beta chains below were found in one sample sequenced in a study of tumor-infiltrating lymphocytes in primary liver carcinoma. Joint extraction of RNA and DNA used roughly 19-33 mg of bulk tissue that was unsorted. Using a constant-region primer together with ProtoScript II reverse transcriptase, TCR beta cDNA was made from 450 to 600 ng of total RNA. Slightly modified ARM-PCR served as the procedure for the TCR beta libraries. These libraries came from three rounds of nested multiplex PCR. Running roughly 10 cycles apiece, the first two PCR rounds relied on TRBV1-TRBV30 forward primers together with a C-beta reverse primer. TCRdb re-derived calls from the multiplex PCR reads in MiXCR, one entry per CDR3 protein. The sample shows around 29,000 distinct CDR3 sequences, around 80% of them seen only once. Specimen: liver tumor tissue from sampling region 5. Subset specified: tumor region T5, tumor centre. These receptors were obtained from a man aged 40-49 years with primary liver carcinoma and hepatitis B virus infection.

Comments on this clonotype: One end of the junction fails to match germline, which may point to a read error. The V call is TRBV11-2, the J call TRBJ2-5; D gene uncertain. The CDR3 has 15 amino acids. Germline loops: CDR1 SGHAT, CDR2 FQNNGV. The CDR3 DNA reads as TGTGCCAGCGGCTTCAAGTGGAATCATAGGGAGACCCAGTACTTC. It translates to CASGFKWNHRETQYF.

This sequence joins TRBV4-2 and TRBJ2-5; no reliable D call. CDR1 is LGHNA, CDR2 YNFKEQ, per germline. The CDR3 runs 14 residues. The V and J ends lost 4 bases and 7 bases respectively, with 16 bases between them. The CDR3 loop is CASSLGRVQRTQYF. DNA of the CDR3: TGTGCCAGCAGCCTTGGAAGGGTCCAAAGGACCCAGTACTTC.

The chain uses TRBV7-2 and TRBJ2-2; 9 nucleotides line up with TRBD1. Trimming took 1 base from V and 1 from J; bases not matched to a gene: 1. CDR3 size: 16 residues. The germline CDR1 and CDR2 sequences are SGHTA and FQGNSA. DNA of the CDR3: TGTGCCAGCAGCTTAGGGGGACAGGGGAACACCGGGGAGCTGTTTTTT. As protein: CASSLGGQGNTGELFF.

This clonotype was observed a few times. The chain links TRBV4-2 to TRBJ1-2; D not resolved. The CDR3 runs 15 residues. The germline V and J ends were trimmed by 11 bases and 7 bases, with 26 bases remaining between them. CDR1 is LGHNA and CDR2 is YNFKEQ in the germline V gene. CDR3 bases: TGTGCCGGCAACCAAGATATGGGCAGTGGTGGTGGCTACACCTTC. It codes for CAGNQDMGSGGGYTF.

V is TRBV11-2 and J is TRBJ1-4; D gene unclear. The CDR3 spans 16 residues. Per the germline V gene, CDR1 is SGHAT and CDR2 is FQNNGV. V shed 8 bases and J shed 5 bases, with 21 bases lying between them. CDR3 residues: CASVKTPGGTNEKLFF. The CDR3 DNA is TGTGCCAGCGTCAAGACTCCGGGAGGAACGAATGAAAAACTGTTTTTT.

Note on this clonotype: The junction shows a germline mismatch at one end, possibly a read error. The gene calls are TRBV7-9 and TRBJ2-1, with D unresolved. This CDR3 spans 17 amino acids. Germline values: CDR1 SEHNR, CDR2 FQNEAQ (reference sequence). The CDR3 DNA reads as TGTGCCAGCAGCTTACCATATCAGGAGCCTAAAACAAATGAGCAATTCTTT. Translated: CASSLPYQEPKTNEQFF.

This clonotype was recorded a few times. A much bigger clone sits one base away, suggesting this may be a read error. The rearrangement joins TRBV29-1 to TRBJ2-3, with a tentative D call TRBD2 (5 bases). This CDR3 has 15 residues. Between the trimmed V and J ends, which lost 6 bases and 1 base, there was a span of 17 bases. Germline V gives CDR1 SQVTM, CDR2 ANQGSEA. The CDR3 loop is CSVWARRRGTDTQYF. CDR3 coding DNA: TGCAGCGTGTGGGCCAGGAGGCGCGGCACAGATACGCAGTATTTT.

In the case of this clonotype: At one of its ends the junction is not consistent with the germline gene, which may arise from a read error. The V gene is TRBV10-3, the J gene TRBJ2-7, with 16 bases identical to TRBD2. CDR3 length equals 19 residues. Germline V gives CDR1 ENHRY, CDR2 SYGVKD. CDR3 nucleotides: TGTGTCATCACCAAACGATCGGGACTAGCGGGAGGGTTATCCTACGAGCAATACTTC. This encodes CVITKRSGLAGGLSYEQYF.

By its share, this clonotype is medium-sized. The chain has TRBV6-5 and TRBJ2-7; a possible D gene is TRBD2 (7 bases). Trimming cost V 2 bases and J 7 bases, with 12 bases left between them. Germline assignment: CDR1 MNHEY and CDR2 SVGAGI. This CDR3 has 13 residues. The CDR3 nucleotides are TGTGCCAGCAGTTACGGGGGGGCGGGTGAGCAGTACTTC. Translated, it gives CASSYGGAGEQYF.

The rearrangement uses TRBV6-5 and TRBJ2-3, with a weak D call TRBD2 (5 bases). Germline CDR1 MNHEY, CDR2 SVGAGI. V was pared by 5 bases and J by 5 bases, with 20 bases between. The CDR3 totals 16 residues. Here the CDR3 reads CASSKRGRQNRDTQYF. The DNA for the CDR3 is TGTGCCAGCAGTAAAAGAGGGAGACAAAACAGAGATACGCAGTATTTT.

Notes on this clonotype: Relative to the germline gene, one junction end is altered; a read error may explain this. The chain combines TRBV7-9 with TRBJ2-1; D is possibly TRBD1 (6 bases). This CDR3 is 14 amino acids long. Germline V lookup: CDR1 SEHNR, CDR2 FQNEAQ (reference sequence). CDR3 region: CASSARQDHNERFF. Written as DNA, the CDR3 is TGTGCCAGCAGCGCGAGACAGGACCACAATGAGCGGTTCTTC.

The table lists this clonotype with a few counts. A junction boundary mismatches the germline segment, possibly from a read error. The rearrangement joins TRBV15 to TRBJ2-7; D gene unclear. The CDR3 has 14 amino acids. CDR1 is LNHNV and CDR2 is YYDKDF in the germline V gene (reference sequence). Written as DNA, the CDR3 is TGTGTCACCAGCGAGGACGTTAGTGTCTACGAGCAGTACTTC. Residues: CVTSEDVSVYEQYF.

Ten or more counts support this clonotype. The chain combines TRBV6-5 with TRBJ1-4; D is undetermined. V was pared by 6 bases and J by 10 bases, with 18 bases between. Looked up from germline, CDR1 is MNHEY and CDR2 is SVGAGI. The CDR3 has 14 residues. CDR3: CASSLRVGSGKLFF. CDR3 DNA: TGTGCCAGCAGCTTACGGGTGGGGTCGGGAAAACTGTTTTTT.

The CDR3 DNA sequence: TGTGCCAGCCGAAGGGGGGAGTACACAGATACGCAGTATTTT. The encoded protein is CASRRGEYTDTQYF. This chain connects TRBV11-2 to TRBJ2-3, with D tentatively TRBD1 or TRBD2 (6 bases each). Trimming cost V 8 bases and J 2 bases, with 14 bases left between them. Germline V lookup: CDR1 SGHAT, CDR2 FQNNGV. This CDR3 has 14 residues.

In the case of this clonotype: A much larger clone lies a single base off, so this may be a read error. The V and J genes are TRBV11-3 and TRBJ1-1; D gene ambiguous. This CDR3 has 12 residues. Germline V CDR1 and CDR2: SGHNT, YENEEA. The CDR3 sequence: CASSQTGSEGFF. DNA of the CDR3: TGTGCCAGCAGTCAGACTGGGTCTGAAGGTTTCTTT. Supplemented by reference TRBV11-3 and TRBJ1-1, the full variable domain reads EAGVVQSPRYKIIEKKQPVAFWCNPISGHNTLYWYLQNLGQGPELLIRYENEEAVDDSQLPKDRFSAERLKGVDSTLKIQPAELGDSAVYLCASSQTGSEGFFGQGTRLTVV.

As concerns this clonotype: At one end, the junction sequence differs from germline, possibly due to a read error. The chain is built from TRBV11-3 and TRBJ2-3; D remains unclear. The CDR3 totals 15 residues. Germline V gene data show CDR1 as SGHNT and CDR2 as YENEEA. CDR3: CACSLESRRTDAQYF. CDR3 DNA sequence: TGTGCCTGCAGCTTAGAGTCCAGGCGCACAGATGCGCAGTATTTT.

The V and J genes are TRBV7-8 and TRBJ2-7, with 8 bases that match TRBD2. Germline V gene data show CDR1 as SGHVS and CDR2 as FQNEAQ. The CDR3 length is 15 residues. V was clipped by 2 bases and J by 4 bases; unmatched bases: 7. CDR3 sequence (DNA): TGTGCCAGCAGCTTATGTTCGGGAGGGAATTACGAGCAGTACTTC. Its protein product is CASSLCSGGNYEQYF.

Regarding this clonotype: Sequence at one end of the junction differs from germline and may be a read error. As DNA, the CDR3 is TGCGCCAGCAGCTTGGGAAGCAGGGATCTAAATGAGCAGTTCTTC. It translates to CASSLGSRDLNEQFF. The rearrangement joins TRBV5-4 to TRBJ2-1, with D possibly being TRBD1 (5 bases). Looked up from germline, CDR1 is SGHNT and CDR2 is YYREEE (reference sequence). This CDR3 has 15 amino acids.

A word on this clonotype: A read error may explain this, as a much larger clone is one base away. The V and J genes are TRBV24-1 and TRBJ2-3; the match to TRBD1 covers 8 bases. CDR1 is KGHDR, CDR2 SFDVKD, per germline. CDR3 length: 16 amino acids. This chain's CDR3 is CTTSEVGQGLGDTQYF. CDR3 nucleotide sequence: TGTACCACCAGTGAAGTCGGACAGGGATTGGGAGATACGCAGTATTTT.

Points on this clonotype: No conserved phenylalanine or tryptophan ends this CDR3, so it is likely a read error. The V gene is TRBV29-1, the J gene TRBJ2-1; D is tentatively TRBD1 or TRBD2 (5 bases each). Trimming left V 7 bases short and J 6 bases short, with 13 bases between. CDR3 length: 12 residues. Germline lookup yields CDR1 SQVTM and CDR2 ANQGSEA. The CDR3 here is CSAWTGGNEQFI. Written as DNA, the CDR3 is TGCAGCGCCTGGACTGGGGGCAATGAGCAGTTCATC.

This clonotype was counted many times. The V gene is TRBV5-1, the J gene TRBJ2-5; D remains unclear. The CDR3 runs to 15 residues. V was shortened by 0 bases and J by 1 base, with 10 bases between the two germline ends. Germline loops: CDR1 SGHRS, CDR2 YFSETQ. CDR3 sequence (DNA): TGCGCCAGCAGCTTGGTCGCGGCCCCCCAAGAGACCCAGTACTTC. Translation: CASSLVAAPQETQYF.

Details on this clonotype: The missing conserved phenylalanine or tryptophan at the end of this CDR3 makes a read error likely. The J gene is TRBJ2-5, the V gene TRBV11-2; 7 bases align to TRBD2. The CDR3 loop spans 16 amino acids. Germline CDR1 SGHAT, CDR2 FQNNGV. This CDR3 is CVSSQAPGGGKETQYL. CDR3 DNA: TGTGTCAGCAGCCAAGCTCCTGGCGGGGGAAAAGAGACCCAGTACTTA.

Regarding this clonotype: At one of its ends the junction is not consistent with the germline gene, which may arise from a read error. V usage is TRBV29-1 and J usage is TRBJ1-1, with D uncertain. CDR3 length equals 11 residues. CDR1 is SQVTM, CDR2 ANQGSEA, per germline. This chain's CDR3 is CSVSSNTGAFF. CDR3 nucleotide sequence: TGCAGCGTTTCTTCGAACACTGGAGCTTTCTTT. Together with reference TRBV29-1 and TRBJ1-1, the CDR3 gives the full variable domain: SAVISQKPSRDICQRGTSLTIQCQVDSQVTMMFWYRQQPGQSLTLIATANQGSEATYESGFVIDKFPISRPNLTFSTLTVSNMSPEDSSIYLCSVSSNTGAFFGQGTRLTVV.

Of note for this clonotype: It may be a read error: a sequence one base away is much more abundant. The chain combines TRBV25-1 with TRBJ2-5; tentative D call: TRBD2 (7 bases). The CDR3 runs 12 residues. Germline-derived CDR1 and CDR2 are MGHDK and SYGVNS. The chain's CDR3 is CASEGGRGTQHF. For the CDR3, the DNA is TGTGCCAGCGAGGGGGGGAGAGGGACCCAGCACTTC.

Details on this clonotype: One end of the junction does not line up with germline, which may come from a read error. The rearrangement links TRBV11-2 to TRBJ2-2; 7 bases line up with TRBD1. The germline gives CDR1 SGHAT, CDR2 FQNNGV. The CDR3 runs 15 residues. The CDR3 region has the DNA TGTACCAGCAGCCTGGACAGGTCCGCCACCGGGGAGCTGTTTTTC. It yields the protein CTSSLDRSATGELFF.

A remark on this clonotype: Mismatch with germline at one junction end may stem from a read error. The rearrangement uses TRBV4-1 and TRBJ1-4; D remains ambiguous. The CDR3 totals 19 residues. CDR1 is MGHRA and CDR2 is YSYEKL in the germline V gene. In DNA form, the CDR3 reads TGCGCCAGCGGCCAGAATAGGCAGGATGGTATCGGAACTAATGAAAAACTGTTTTTT. Encoded protein: CASGQNRQDGIGTNEKLFF.

This chain uses TRBV6-5 with TRBJ2-2; D assignment may be TRBD1 or TRBD2 (5 bases each). The CDR3 runs to 15 residues. Trimming pared 3 bases from V and 10 bases from J, leaving 18 bases between. Germline-derived CDR1 and CDR2 are MNHEY and SVGAGI. In DNA, the CDR3 is TGTGCCAGCAGTTATCACGGGGCCGACGCCGAGGAGCTGTTTTTT. This translates into CASSYHGADAEELFF.